This T cell receptor beta chain was profiled in a study of T cell responses to AZD1222 COVID-19 vaccine. The study, taken as a whole, reports: Females outnumbered males among donors, who were mostly white British; clonal diversity was possibly underestimated.

A remark on this clone: Its target is not known.

Measured with immunoSEQ multiplex PCR; TCRdb has only the in-frame clones, and not every one. The sample shows roughly 70,000 clones, roughly 87% of them seen only once. CDR3 length: 14 residues. With 5 bases removed from V and 0 bases from J, the gap between germline ends came to 8 bases. Germline assignment: CDR1 SGHNT and CDR2 YYREEE (reference sequence). This TCR derives from an adult who received the AZD1222 COVID-19 vaccine. This chain joins TRBV5-4 and TRBJ2-2, with D perhaps matching TRBD1 or TRBD2 (5 bases each). Here the sequenced sample was peripheral blood, taken 28 days after the second AZD1222 dose. CDR3 nucleotide sequence: TGTGCCAGCAGGGGGGAACCGAACACCGGGGAGCTGTTTTTT. Translated, it gives CASRGEPNTGELFF. The complete variable domain, with remaining parts taken from reference TRBV5-4 and TRBJ2-2, reads ETGVTQSPTHLIKTRGQQVTLRCSSQSGHNTVSWYQQALGQGPQFIFQYYREEENGRGNFPPRFSGLQFPNYSSELNVNALELDDSALYLCASRGEPNTGELFFGEGSRLTVL.